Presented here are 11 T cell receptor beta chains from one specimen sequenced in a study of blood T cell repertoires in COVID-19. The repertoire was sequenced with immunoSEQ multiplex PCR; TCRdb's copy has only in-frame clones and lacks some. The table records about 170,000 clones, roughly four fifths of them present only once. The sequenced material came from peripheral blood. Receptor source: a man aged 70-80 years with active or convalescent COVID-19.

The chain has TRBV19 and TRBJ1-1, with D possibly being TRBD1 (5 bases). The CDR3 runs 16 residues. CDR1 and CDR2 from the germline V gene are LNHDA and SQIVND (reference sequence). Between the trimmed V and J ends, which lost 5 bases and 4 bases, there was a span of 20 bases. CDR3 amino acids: CASSPPGTPGGTEAFF. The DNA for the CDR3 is TGTGCCAGTAGTCCCCCCGGGACCCCGGGGGGCACTGAAGCTTTCTTT.

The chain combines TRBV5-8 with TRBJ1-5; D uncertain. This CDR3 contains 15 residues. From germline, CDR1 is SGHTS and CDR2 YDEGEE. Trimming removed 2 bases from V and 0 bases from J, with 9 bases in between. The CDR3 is CASSFSSVSNQPQHF. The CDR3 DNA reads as TGTGCCAGCAGCTTCTCCTCTGTTAGCAATCAGCCCCAGCATTTT. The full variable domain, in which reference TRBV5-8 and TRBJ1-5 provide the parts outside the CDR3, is EAGVTQSPTHLIKTRGQQATLRCSPISGHTSVYWYQQALGLGLQFLLWYDEGEERNRGNFPPRFSGRQFPNYSSELNVNALELEDSALYLCASSFSSVSNQPQHFGDGTRLSIL.

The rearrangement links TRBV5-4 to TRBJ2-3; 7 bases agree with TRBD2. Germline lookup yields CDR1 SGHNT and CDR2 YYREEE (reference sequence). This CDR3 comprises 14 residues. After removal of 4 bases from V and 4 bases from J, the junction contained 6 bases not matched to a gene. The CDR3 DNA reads TGTGCCAGCAGCCCATGGGGGGGGGCAGATACGCAGTATTTT. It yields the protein CASSPWGGADTQYF.

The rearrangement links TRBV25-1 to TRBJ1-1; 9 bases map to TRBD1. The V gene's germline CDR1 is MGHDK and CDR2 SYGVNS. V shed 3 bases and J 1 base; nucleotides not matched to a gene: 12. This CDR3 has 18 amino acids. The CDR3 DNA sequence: TGTGCCAGCAGTGACGGGACAGGGTCTTCGTCGGGGAACACTGAAGCTTTCTTT. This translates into CASSDGTGSSSGNTEAFF.

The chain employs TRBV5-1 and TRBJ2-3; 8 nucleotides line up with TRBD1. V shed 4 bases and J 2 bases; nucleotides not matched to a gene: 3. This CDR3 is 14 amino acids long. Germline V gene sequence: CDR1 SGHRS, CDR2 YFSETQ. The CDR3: CASSPQGATDTQYF. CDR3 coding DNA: TGCGCCAGCAGCCCGCAGGGGGCCACAGATACGCAGTATTTT.

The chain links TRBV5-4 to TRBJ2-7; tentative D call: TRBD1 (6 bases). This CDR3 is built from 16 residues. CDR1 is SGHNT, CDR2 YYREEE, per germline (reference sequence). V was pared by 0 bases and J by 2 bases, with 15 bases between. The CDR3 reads CASSLAPPGQPYEQYF. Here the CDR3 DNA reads TGTGCCAGCAGCTTGGCTCCCCCGGGACAACCCTACGAGCAGTACTTC.

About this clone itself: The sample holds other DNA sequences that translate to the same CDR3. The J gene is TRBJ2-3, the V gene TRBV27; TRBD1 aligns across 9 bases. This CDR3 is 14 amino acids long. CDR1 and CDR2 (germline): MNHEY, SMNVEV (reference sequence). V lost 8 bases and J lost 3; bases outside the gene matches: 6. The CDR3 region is CASRGQGGTDTQYF. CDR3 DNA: TGTGCCAGCCGGGGACAGGGAGGTACAGATACGCAGTATTTT.

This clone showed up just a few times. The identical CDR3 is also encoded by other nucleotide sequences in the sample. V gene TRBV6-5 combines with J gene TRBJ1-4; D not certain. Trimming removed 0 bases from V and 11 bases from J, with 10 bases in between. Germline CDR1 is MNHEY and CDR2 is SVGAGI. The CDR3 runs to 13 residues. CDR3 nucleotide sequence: TGTGCCAGCAGTTACTCCTCGGGAGGGAAACTGTTTTTT. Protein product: CASSYSSGGKLFF.

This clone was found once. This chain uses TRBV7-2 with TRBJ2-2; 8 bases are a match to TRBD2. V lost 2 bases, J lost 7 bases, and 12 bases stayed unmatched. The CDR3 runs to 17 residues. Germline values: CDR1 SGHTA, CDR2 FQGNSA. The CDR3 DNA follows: TGTGCCAGCAGCTTACCCCCCCCTAGCGGGCCCCACGGGGAGCTGTTTTTT. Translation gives CASSLPPPSGPHGELFF.

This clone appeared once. CDR3 DNA sequence: TGTGCCAGCAGTAAACAGGGTTACGAGCAGTTCTTC. This encodes CASSKQGYEQFF. The chain carries TRBV2 and TRBJ2-1, with D tentatively TRBD1 (6 bases). CDR1 is SNHLY and CDR2 is FYNNEI in the germline V gene. The length of the CDR3 is 12 residues. V was trimmed by 5 bases and J by 10 bases, leaving 12 bases between them.

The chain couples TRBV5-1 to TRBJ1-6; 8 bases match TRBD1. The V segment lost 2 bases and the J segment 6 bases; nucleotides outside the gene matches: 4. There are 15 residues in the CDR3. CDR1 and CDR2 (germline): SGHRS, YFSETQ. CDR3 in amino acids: CASSFRGQGNSPLHF. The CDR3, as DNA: TGCGCCAGCAGCTTCCGAGGACAGGGTAATTCACCCCTCCACTTT.